Sequencing of this T cell receptor (beta chain) was carried out in a study of OX40 agonist ivuxolimab in advanced cancers. Measured with immunoSEQ multiplex PCR; TCRdb has only the in-frame clones, and not every one. The repertoire consists of 30,000 to 35,000 clones, with around 70% occurring once and the leading ten covering under 20%. Sequences were derived from CD4+ or CD8+ T cells sorted from blood, sampled in a trial of the OX40 agonist ivuxolimab. The source of this sequence is an adult with an advanced solid tumor such as melanoma, head and neck, liver or kidney cancer.

The chain's CDR3 is CASSRGQGASPLHF. In DNA form, the CDR3 reads TGTGCCAGCTCACGGGGACAGGGTGCTTCACCCCTCCACTTT. The chain combines TRBV18 with TRBJ1-6, with 9 positions matching TRBD1. The CDR3 consists of 14 residues. Trimming at V came to 4 bases and at J to 9 bases, leaving 4 bases not matched to a gene. The V gene's germline CDR1 is KGHSH and CDR2 LQKENI.